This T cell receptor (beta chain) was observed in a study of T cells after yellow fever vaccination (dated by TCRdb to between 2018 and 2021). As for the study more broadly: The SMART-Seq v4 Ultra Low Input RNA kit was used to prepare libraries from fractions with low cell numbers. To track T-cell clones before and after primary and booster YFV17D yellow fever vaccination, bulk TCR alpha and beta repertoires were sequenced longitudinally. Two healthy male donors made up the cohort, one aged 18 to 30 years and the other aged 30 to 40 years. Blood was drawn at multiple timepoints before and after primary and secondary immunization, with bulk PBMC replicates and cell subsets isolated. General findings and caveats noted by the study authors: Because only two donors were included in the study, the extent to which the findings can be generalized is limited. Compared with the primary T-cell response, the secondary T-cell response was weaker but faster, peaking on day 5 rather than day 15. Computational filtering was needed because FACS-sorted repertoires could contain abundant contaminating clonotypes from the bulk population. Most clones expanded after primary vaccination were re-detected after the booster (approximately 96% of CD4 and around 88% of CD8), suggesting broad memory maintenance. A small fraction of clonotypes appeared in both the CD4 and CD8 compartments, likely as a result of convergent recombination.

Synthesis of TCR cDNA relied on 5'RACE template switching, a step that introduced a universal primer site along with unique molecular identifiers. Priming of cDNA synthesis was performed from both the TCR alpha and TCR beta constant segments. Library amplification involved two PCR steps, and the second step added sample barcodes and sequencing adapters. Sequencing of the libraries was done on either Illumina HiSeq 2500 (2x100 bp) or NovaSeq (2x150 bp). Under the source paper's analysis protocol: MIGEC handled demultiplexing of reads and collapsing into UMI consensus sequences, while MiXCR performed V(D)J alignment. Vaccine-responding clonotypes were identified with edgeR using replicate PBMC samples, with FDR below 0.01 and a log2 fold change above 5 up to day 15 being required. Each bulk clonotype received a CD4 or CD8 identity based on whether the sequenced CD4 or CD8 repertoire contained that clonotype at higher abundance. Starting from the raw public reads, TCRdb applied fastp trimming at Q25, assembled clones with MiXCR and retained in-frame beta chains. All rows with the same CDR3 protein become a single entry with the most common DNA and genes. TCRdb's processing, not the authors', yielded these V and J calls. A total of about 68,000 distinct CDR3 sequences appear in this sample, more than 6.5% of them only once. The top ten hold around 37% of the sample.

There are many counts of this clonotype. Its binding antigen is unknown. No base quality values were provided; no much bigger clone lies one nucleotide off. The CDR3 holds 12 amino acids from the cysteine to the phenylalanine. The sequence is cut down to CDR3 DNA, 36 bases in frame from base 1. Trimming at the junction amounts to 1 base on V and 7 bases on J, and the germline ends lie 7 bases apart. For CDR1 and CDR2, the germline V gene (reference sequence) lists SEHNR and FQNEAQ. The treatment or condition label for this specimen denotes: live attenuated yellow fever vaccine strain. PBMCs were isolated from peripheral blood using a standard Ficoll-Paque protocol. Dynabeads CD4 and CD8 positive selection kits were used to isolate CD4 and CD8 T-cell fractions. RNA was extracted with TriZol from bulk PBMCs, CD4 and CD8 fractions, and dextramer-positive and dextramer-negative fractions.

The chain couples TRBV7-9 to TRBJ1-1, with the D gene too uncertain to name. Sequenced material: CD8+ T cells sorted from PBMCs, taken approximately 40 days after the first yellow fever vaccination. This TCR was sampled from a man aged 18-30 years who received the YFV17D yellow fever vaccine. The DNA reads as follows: TGTGCCAGCAGCTTAGGGGGAGATGAAGCTTTCTTT. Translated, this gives CASSLGGDEAFF.